A selection of T cell receptor beta chains follows, all from one sample in a study of metastatic and nonmetastatic thyroid tumors. TCRdb re-processed the PCR reads through MiXCR. The sample has fewer than 25,000 clones, 11% seen once. The material sequenced was blood. Every receptor here comes from a female donor with papillary thyroid cancer or a benign thyroid nodule (not recorded which). Some clones in this sample may be carry-over from other donors' samples. CDR3s leave out the opening cysteine and the closing phenylalanine or tryptophan.

V: TRBV20-1
CDR3: SAREGTSAGLGAQH

V: TRBV10-3
CDR3: AISELAGGSYEQY

V: TRBV12-3/TRBV12-4
CDR3: ASSFSGEQF

V: TRBV18
CDR3: ASSPPSDAKNIQY

V: TRBV27
CDR3: ASSLSDVTDTQY

V: TRBV4-3
CDR3: ASSQGWTGLTGNTIY

V: TRBV6-1
CDR3: ASSNDWKNTEAF

V: TRBV10-3
CDR3: AIAGRLGGPTEAF

V: TRBV3-1
CDR3: ASEGLGSYEQY

V: TRBV12-3/TRBV12-4
CDR3: ASSPGLAGASYEQY

V: TRBV6-4
CDR3: ASSLTSGSTDTQY

V: TRBV10-1
CDR3: ASSEFLGQGRSEQY

V: TRBV9
CDR3: ASSPGGRGVETQY

V: TRBV6-4
CDR3: ASGQGPSDTQY

V: TRBV6-2/TRBV6-3
CDR3: ASSYGRVREQY

V: TRBV6-6
CDR3: ASSYEGQGGYEQY

V: TRBV15
CDR3: ATSRDAGSGDNVLT

V: TRBV5-4
CDR3: ASSPGDRGLTTEAF

V: TRBV28
CDR3: ASNRGISNQPQH

V: TRBV28
CDR3: ASTQGGLAGGPGNNEQF

V: TRBV29-1
CDR3: STPWRGAYTDTQY

V: TRBV3-1
CDR3: ASSRAAGGYEQY

V: TRBV27
CDR3: ASSPHRGLQF

V: TRBV20-1
CDR3: SARDPGLPSEQY

V: TRBV19
CDR3: ASSRTGTSGANVLT

V: TRBV11-1
CDR3: ASSRSEEQY

V: TRBV9
CDR3: ASSVGQGAKNIQY